A single sample gave rise to the 28 T cell receptor beta chains below, sequenced in a study of CD8+CD57+ T cells in acquired aplastic anemia. Investigators profiled TCR beta VDJ and CDR3 from genomic DNA template. TCRdb passed the reads through MiXCR, listing each CDR3 protein once. Here the sample spans about 400,000 distinct CDR3 sequences, about two thirds being singletons. Sequenced sample: sorted CD4+, CD8+, or CD8+CD57+ T cells (not recorded which) from PBMCs. The source is a human donor in good health, serving as a control.

This chain connects TRBV20-1 to TRBJ1-6; no clear D. CDR1 and CDR2 (germline): DFQATT, SNEGSKA (reference sequence). CDR3 size: 12 residues. Trimming cost V 4 bases and J 16 bases, with 17 bases left between them. The CDR3 sequence: CSANGRDTELHF. In DNA form, the CDR3 reads TGCAGTGCTAATGGAAGAGACACTGAACTCCACTTT.

On this clonotype: Germline is not matched at one junction end, which may reflect a read error. The chain is built from TRBV5-1 and TRBJ2-3; D is unclear. Germline V gene data show CDR1 as SGHRS and CDR2 as YFSETQ. The CDR3 length is 16 residues. As DNA, the CDR3 is TGTGCCAGCAGCCCGGTGGTGGGTCGCACCACAGATACGCAGTATTTT. This codes for CASSPVVGRTTDTQYF.

A remark on this clonotype: This sequence may be a read error, since a much larger clone differs from it by one base. This chain links TRBV7-2 with TRBJ2-7, with D possibly TRBD1 on 7 matching bases. The CDR3 runs 18 residues. Looked up from germline, CDR1 is SGHTA and CDR2 is FQGNSA. Trimming shortened V by 3 bases and J by 4 bases, and 25 bases separated the two germline ends. CDR3 sequence: CASSFSFPGRGAPYEQYF. In DNA, the CDR3 is TGTGCCAGCAGCTTCTCCTTCCCGGGCAGGGGGGCTCCTTACGAGCAGTACTTC.

The CDR3 loop is CASSKDSIEETQYF. CDR3 bases: TGTGCCAGCAGCAAGGATAGTATAGAAGAGACCCAGTACTTC. This sequence joins TRBV7-2 and TRBJ2-5; no clear D. Deletions cut 5 bases from V and 3 bases from J, with 13 bases between. There are 14 residues in the CDR3. Per germline, CDR1 SGHTA and CDR2 FQGNSA.

Remarks on this clonotype: Being one base from a much bigger clone, this may be a read error. The CDR3 nucleotides are TGCGCCAGCAGCTTCGACGGGGGGTCAGATGCGCAGTATTTT. It codes for CASSFDGGSDAQYF. The gene calls are TRBV11-3 and TRBJ2-3, with 7 bases fitting TRBD2. Germline CDR1 and CDR2: SGHNT and YENEEA. CDR3 size: 14 residues.

This chain connects TRBV24-1 to TRBJ1-6; TRBD1 might be the D (5 bases). CDR1 KGHDR and CDR2 SFDVKD come from the germline V gene. The CDR3 runs to 18 residues. V was shortened by 9 bases and J by 1 base, with 21 bases between the two germline ends. The CDR3 sequence: CATYPDRGRRSYNSPLHF. DNA for the CDR3: TGTGCCACCTACCCGGATAGGGGAAGGAGGTCCTATAATTCACCCCTCCACTTT.

V gene TRBV9 combines with J gene TRBJ1-4, with 7 bases matching TRBD1. Looked up from germline, CDR1 is SGDLS and CDR2 is YYNGEE. J lost 3 bases, V lost 2 bases, and 10 bases had no gene match. The CDR3 runs to 17 residues. The CDR3 loop reads CASSVRTGQIPNEKLFF. The CDR3 DNA reads TGTGCCAGCAGCGTGAGGACGGGACAGATTCCTAATGAAAAACTGTTTTTT.

On this clonotype itself: One junction end does not reproduce the germline sequence, and a read error may be involved. The chain uses TRBV11-3 and TRBJ2-7, with 8 bases that match TRBD1. The germline V gene has CDR1 SGHNT and CDR2 YENEEA. The CDR3 totals 16 residues. The CDR3 coding sequence is TGTGCCAGCAGCAAAGGGACAGGTGGGAACACCGGGGAGCTGTACTTC. It encodes CASSKGTGGNTGELYF. Supplemented by reference TRBV11-3 and TRBJ2-7, the full variable domain reads EAGVVQSPRYKIIEKKQPVAFWCNPISGHNTLYWYLQNLGQGPELLIRYENEEAVDDSQLPKDRFSAERLKGVDSTLKIQPAELGDSAVYLCASSKGTGGNTGELYFGPGTRLTVT.

The chain joins TRBV2 to TRBJ1-5, with D maybe TRBD1 (5 bases). Between the trimmed V and J ends, which lost 3 bases and 2 bases, there was a span of 14 bases. The CDR3 consists of 16 residues. The V gene's germline CDR1 is SNHLY and CDR2 FYNNEI. CDR3 protein: CASSDGGGSGNQPQHF. In nucleotides, the CDR3 is TGTGCCAGCAGTGATGGCGGGGGGTCCGGCAATCAGCCCCAGCATTTT. The full variable domain, rest sourced from reference TRBV2 and TRBJ1-5, is EPEVTQTPSHQVTQMGQEVILRCVPISNHLYFYWYRQILGQKVEFLVSFYNNEISEKSEIFDDQFSVERPDGSNFTLKIRSTKLEDSAMYFCASSDGGGSGNQPQHFGDGTRLSIL.

The rearrangement joins TRBV9 to TRBJ2-5; no clear D. Germline values: CDR1 SGDLS, CDR2 YYNGEE. The V gene lost 4 bases and the J gene lost 5 bases, with 24 bases spanning the gap. The CDR3 runs to 17 residues. The CDR3 loop is CASSRSDGSQGEETQYF. Here the CDR3 DNA reads TGTGCCAGCAGCCGAAGCGACGGGTCACAAGGCGAGGAGACCCAGTACTTC.

The sample holds a few counts of this clonotype. The chain has TRBV7-3 and TRBJ1-4; D is undetermined. The V gene lost 3 bases and the J gene lost 8 bases, with 7 bases spanning the gap. The CDR3 runs to 12 residues. Germline V gene data show CDR1 as SGHTA and CDR2 as FQGTGA. This CDR3 reads CASSLAAEKLFF. The CDR3 DNA reads as TGTGCCAGCAGCTTGGCAGCCGAAAAACTGTTTTTT.

The chain joins TRBV19 to TRBJ1-2; TRBD1 might be the D (5 bases). The germline CDR1 and CDR2 sequences are LNHDA and SQIVND (reference sequence). The CDR3 spans 17 residues. V shed 7 bases and J shed 1 base, with 22 bases lying between them. CDR3 in amino acids: CASKDRARGTNNYGYTF. DNA for the CDR3: TGTGCCAGTAAGGACCGGGCAAGGGGAACCAATAACTATGGCTACACCTTC.

The J gene is TRBJ1-1, the V gene TRBV5-4; tentative D call: TRBD1 (6 bases). Germline V lookup: CDR1 SGHNT, CDR2 YYREEE (reference sequence). CDR3 length equals 13 residues. Trimming shortened V by 3 bases and J by 3 bases, and 9 bases separated the two germline ends. The CDR3 loop is CASSSHRDTEAFF. The CDR3 DNA follows: TGTGCCAGCAGCTCACACAGGGACACTGAAGCTTTCTTT.

A word on this clonotype: An end of the junction does not agree with germline; a read error may underlie this. The CDR3, as DNA: TGTGCCAGCAGCCGACAAGCAGGACTAGCGGGGCAAGAGTTT. Its translation is CASSRQAGLAGQEF. The V gene is TRBV7-7, the J gene TRBJ1-6; D possibly corresponds to TRBD1 (5 bases). This CDR3 has 14 amino acids. Germline CDR1 reads SSHAT; CDR2 reads FNYEAQ (reference sequence).

The chain is built from TRBV29-1 and TRBJ2-4; TRBD1 matches 9 bases. CDR3 length: 13 residues. Germline assignment: CDR1 SQVTM and CDR2 ANQGSEA. Losses at the gene ends were 6 bases for V and 7 bases for J; bases not matched to a gene: 7. CDR3 nucleotide sequence: TGCAGCGTCCAAGGGACAGGGCTGAACATTCAGTACTTC. Translation: CSVQGTGLNIQYF.

This clonotype was observed a few times. This may be a read error: a much more frequent sequence differs by one nucleotide. The chain joins TRBV7-2 to TRBJ2-3, with 8 nucleotides matching TRBD2. With V trimmed by 5 bases and J by 4 bases, 11 bases remained unmatched. The CDR3 has 16 amino acids. The germline V gene encodes CDR1 SGHTA and CDR2 FQGNSA. CDR3 protein: CASSATNGGAADTQYF. The CDR3 DNA reads as TGTGCCAGCAGCGCTACTAACGGGGGGGCGGCAGATACGCAGTATTTT.

The CDR3 is CATGFSPTADTQYF. DNA of the CDR3: TGTGCCACCGGATTTAGCCCGACAGCAGATACGCAGTATTTT. The chain is built from TRBV15 and TRBJ2-3, with D possibly matching TRBD1 (5 bases). The ends were cut back, 8 bases at V and 4 bases at J, with 16 bases in the middle. Germline V gives CDR1 LNHNV, CDR2 YYDKDF (reference sequence). The CDR3 sequence is 14 residues long.

The chain joins TRBV2 to TRBJ1-4, with TRBD1 matching over 7 bases. There are 14 residues in the CDR3. CDR1 and CDR2 (germline): SNHLY, FYNNEI. The V and J ends lost 6 bases and 8 bases, in that order; junction bases with no gene match: 9. The CDR3 reads CASSPRGVREKLFF. The CDR3 DNA follows: TGTGCCAGCAGCCCCAGGGGGGTGAGGGAAAAACTGTTTTTT.

This sequence joins TRBV5-1 and TRBJ1-5, with 10 bases lining up with TRBD1. The CDR3 covers 16 residues. Germline CDR1 SGHRS, CDR2 YFSETQ. J lost 6 bases, V lost 4 bases, and 10 bases had no gene match. CDR3 region: CASSRRDRGTGQPQHF. The CDR3 nucleotides read TGCGCCAGCAGCAGGCGGGACAGGGGCACGGGTCAGCCCCAGCATTTT.

Concerning this clonotype itself: Because the CDR3 is missing its conserved closing phenylalanine or tryptophan, this is likely a read error. This sequence joins TRBV2 and TRBJ1-6, with TRBD1 matching 8 bases. Trimming at V came to 5 bases and at J to 16 bases, leaving 10 bases not matched to a gene. The CDR3 runs 13 residues. The germline V gene encodes CDR1 SNHLY and CDR2 FYNNEI. For the CDR3, the DNA is TGTGCCAGCAGTTCGGACAGGGATTCGCCGCTCCACGTT. Its protein product is CASSSDRDSPLHV.

This chain uses TRBV5-5 with TRBJ1-6; D is unresolved. The germline V gene encodes CDR1 SGHKS and CDR2 YYEKEE (reference sequence). Trimming removed 5 bases from V and 5 bases from J, with 11 bases in between. This CDR3 spans 14 amino acids. The chain's CDR3 is CASSRVGNNSPLHF. The CDR3 region has the DNA TGTGCCAGCAGTAGAGTTGGGAATAATTCACCCCTCCACTTT.

The chain links TRBV20-1 to TRBJ2-1; 9 positions agree with TRBD1. Trimming at V came to 6 bases and at J to 7 bases, leaving 10 bases not matched to a gene. This CDR3 has 14 residues. Germline CDR1 and CDR2: DFQATT and SNEGSKA (reference sequence). The CDR3 loop reads CSATTGGNENEQFF. The CDR3 nucleotides read TGCAGTGCCACGACAGGGGGAAATGAAAATGAGCAGTTCTTC.

This clonotype was found many times. The rearrangement uses TRBV6-6 and TRBJ1-5, with TRBD1 identical over 7 bases. The J segment lost 5 bases and the V segment lost 5 bases, leaving 6 bases of the junction unmatched. This CDR3 spans 14 amino acids. Germline CDR1 is MNHNY and CDR2 is SVGAGI (reference sequence). The DNA for the CDR3 is TGTGCCAGCAGTCGAGACAGGGATGATCAGCCCCAGCATTTT. Its protein product is CASSRDRDDQPQHF.

The chain has TRBV10-3 and TRBJ2-7; weak D call: TRBD1 (5 bases). CDR3 length: 15 residues. V was clipped by 0 bases and J by 2 bases, with 11 bases between them. The germline gives CDR1 ENHRY, CDR2 SYGVKD. The chain's CDR3 is CAISESARATYEQYF. The CDR3 nucleotides are TGTGCCATCAGTGAGTCTGCCAGGGCAACCTACGAGCAGTACTTC.

This clonotype was seen more than once but under ten times. The chain carries TRBV24-1 and TRBJ2-3; D remains unclear. CDR1 is KGHDR, CDR2 SFDVKD, per germline. V gave up 3 bases and J gave up 4 bases, with 10 bases separating them. The CDR3 loop spans 14 amino acids. CDR3 DNA sequence: TGTGCCACCAGTGATGGCCAAACGGCAGATACGCAGTATTTT. This sequence encodes CATSDGQTADTQYF.

The chain combines TRBV7-9 with TRBJ2-3, with D possibly TRBD2 on 5 matching bases. This CDR3 is built from 16 residues. Trimming took 5 bases from V and 2 from J, leaving 17 bases between them. CDR1 and CDR2 (germline): SEHNR, FQNEAQ (reference sequence). CDR3 in DNA: TGTGCCAGCAGCCCCAGACTACCGACTACCACAGATACGCAGTATTTT. Amino acid sequence: CASSPRLPTTTDTQYF. Using reference TRBV7-9 and TRBJ2-3 for the parts outside the CDR3, the full variable domain is DTGVSQNPRHKITKRGQNVTFRCDPISEHNRLYWYRQTLGQGPEFLTYFQNEAQLEKSRLLSDRFSAERPKGSFSTLEIQRTEQGDSAMYLCASSPRLPTTTDTQYFGPGTRLTVL.

This clonotype was detected ten times or more. The V gene is TRBV6-2 or TRBV6-3, the J gene TRBJ1-1, with no clear D. The CDR3 has 12 residues. V was pared by 7 bases and J by 11 bases, with 17 bases between. Germline V gene lookup returns CDR1 MNHEY and CDR2 SVGEGT. The CDR3 here is CASIEVDLPAFF. In nucleotides, the CDR3 is TGTGCCAGCATCGAGGTGGATCTGCCGGCTTTCTTT.

The table lists this clonotype with many counts. The J gene is TRBJ1-1, the V gene TRBV15, with a tentative D call TRBD1 (5 bases). CDR3 length: 14 residues. Trimming left V 3 bases short and J 8 bases short, with 16 bases between. The germline V gene encodes CDR1 LNHNV and CDR2 YYDKDF (reference sequence). CDR3 sequence reads: CATSSKGTTDEAFF. DNA for the CDR3: TGTGCCACCAGCAGCAAAGGGACCACTGACGAAGCTTTCTTT. The full variable domain, rest sourced from reference TRBV15 and TRBJ1-1, is DAMVIQNPRYQVTQFGKPVTLSCSQTLNHNVMYWYQQKSSQAPKLLFHYYDKDFNNEADTPDNFQSRRPNTSFCFLDIRSPGLGDTAMYLCATSSKGTTDEAFFGQGTRLTVV.